The present T cell receptor beta chain was sequenced within a study of brain T cells in children with intractable seizures. Time point in this sample: blood from clinic visit 5 months post-surgery; TSC patient then seizure free. Sequencing was limited to surgery cases with top T cell transcript signatures in brain tissue. Pre-surgery treatment included at least one anti-epileptic drug. Comment on this clone: Its target is not known.

The protocol was immunoSEQ multiplex PCR, while the TCRdb copy is restricted to in-frame clones and leaves out a portion. Found here are 340,000 or so clones, over 90% of them singletons; the top ten hold approximately 5%. Deletions cut 4 bases from V and 5 bases from J, with 16 bases between. The CDR3 length is 14 residues. Germline loops: CDR1 SGHRS, CDR2 YFSETQ. Findings and limits, study-wide: Patients' HCMV serostatus was unknown; virus specificity rests on CDR3 similarity alone.

The sequence derives from a boy under three years old with tuberous sclerosis and intractable seizures. This rearrangement joins TRBV5-1 to TRBJ2-7; no reliable D call. The material was peripheral blood, obtained roughly 5 months after surgery. CDR3 sequence (DNA): TGCGCCAGCAGCAGCCGAGGCAGCCTGAACGAGCAGTACTTC. This codes for CASSSRGSLNEQYF. The whole variable domain, remainder taken from reference TRBV5-1 and TRBJ2-7, is KAGVTQTPRYLIKTRGQQVTLSCSPISGHRSVSWYQQTPGQGLQFLFEYFSETQRNKGNFPGRFSGRQFSNSRSEMNVSTLELGDSALYLCASSSRGSLNEQYFGPGTRLTVT.